A single sample is the source of the 30 T cell receptor beta chains below, sequenced in a study of cytomegalovirus exposure and HLA in healthy donors. Vbeta (60) and Jbeta (13) primers were used in the PCR. Method: immunoSEQ multiplex PCR; TCRdb's copy keeps in-frame clones and lacks some. Here the sample spans about 190,000 clones, roughly four fifths being singletons. Sequenced input: PBMCs. The source is a young woman in good health and CMV-seropositive.

The chain is built from TRBV29-1 and TRBJ1-5, with TRBD1 matching 10 bases. Germline loops: CDR1 SQVTM, CDR2 ANQGSEA. There are 15 residues in the CDR3. V gave up 3 bases and J gave up 1 base; unmatched junction bases: 3. CDR3 sequence reads: CSVEGQGRSNQPQHF. CDR3 nucleotides: TGCAGCGTTGAGGGACAGGGGAGGAGCAATCAGCCCCAGCATTTT.

This clone has just one count. The chain carries TRBV2 and TRBJ2-1, with 9 positions matching TRBD1. J lost 5 bases, V lost 4 bases, and 9 bases had no gene match. Germline CDR1 is SNHLY and CDR2 is FYNNEI. This CDR3 region has 16 residues. The CDR3 sequence: CASSVGQGRINNEQFF. Written as DNA, the CDR3 is TGTGCCAGCAGTGTGGGACAGGGAAGGATCAACAATGAGCAGTTCTTC.

V and J are TRBV5-4 and TRBJ2-7; the match to TRBD1 covers 8 bases. Germline V lookup: CDR1 SGHNT, CDR2 YYREEE (reference sequence). The J segment lost 1 base and the V segment lost 3 bases, leaving 6 bases of the junction unmatched. The CDR3 consists of 15 residues. Written as DNA, the CDR3 is TGTGCCAGCAGCTGGGCGAGACAGGGGTCCTACGAGCAGTACTTC. It specifies CASSWARQGSYEQYF. Using reference TRBV5-4 and TRBJ2-7 for the parts outside the CDR3, the full variable domain is ETGVTQSPTHLIKTRGQQVTLRCSSQSGHNTVSWYQQALGQGPQFIFQYYREEENGRGNFPPRFSGLQFPNYSSELNVNALELDDSALYLCASSWARQGSYEQYFGPGTRLTVT.

The CDR3 DNA is TGTGCCAGCAGCCCGAAGACAGGGGGCAATCAGCCCCAGCATTTT. Residues: CASSPKTGGNQPQHF. The chain carries TRBV7-6 and TRBJ1-5; 8 bases agree with TRBD1. The CDR3 spans 15 residues. CDR1 and CDR2 from the germline V gene are SGHVS and FNYEAQ. Unmatched junction bases numbered 5, after V lost 5 bases and J lost 2 bases.

In its sample, this clone was seen once. The chain joins TRBV28 to TRBJ2-7, with 7 bases lining up with TRBD2. J was trimmed by 5 bases and V by 5 bases; bases with no gene match: 3. The CDR3 length is 12 residues. From germline, CDR1 is MDHEN and CDR2 SYDVKM. This CDR3 is CASSTSVHEQYF. The CDR3, as DNA: TGTGCCAGCAGTACTAGCGTCCACGAGCAGTACTTC.

V gene TRBV6-1 combines with J gene TRBJ2-1; 11 bases agree with TRBD2. The germline V gene has CDR1 MNHNS and CDR2 SASEGT. V lost 4 bases to trimming and J lost 7 bases; unmatched junction nucleotides: 12. CDR3 length equals 17 residues. CDR3 amino acids: CASSGRTSGQGGNEQFF. CDR3 bases: TGTGCCAGCAGTGGCCGGACTAGCGGGCAGGGGGGAAATGAGCAGTTCTTC.

The V gene is TRBV7-2, the J gene TRBJ2-2; 9 bases agree with TRBD1. Germline V gene data show CDR1 as SGHTA and CDR2 as FQGNSA. V lost 2 bases, J lost 6 bases, and 7 bases stayed unmatched. The CDR3 spans 16 residues. CDR3 coding DNA: TGTGCCAGCAGCTTATGGGGGACAGGGAGGTCCGGGGAGCTGTTTTTT. This translates into CASSLWGTGRSGELFF.

The chain combines TRBV27 with TRBJ2-3; TRBD2 matches at 9 bases. Looked up from germline, CDR1 is MNHEY and CDR2 is SMNVEV (reference sequence). V trimming: 5 bases; J trimming: 3 bases; junction bases outside the gene matches: 12. The CDR3 covers 17 residues. The CDR3 reads CASSPRAAGGHTDTQYF. CDR3 nucleotides: TGTGCCAGCAGTCCCCGGGCAGCGGGAGGCCATACAGATACGCAGTATTTT.

In DNA form, the CDR3 reads TGCAGCGCCAGGACAGGGACGAACACCATATATTTT. Its translation is CSARTGTNTIYF. This rearrangement joins TRBV29-1 to TRBJ1-3, with 8 nucleotides matching TRBD1. V shed 7 bases, J shed 7 bases, and the junction held 6 bases outside the gene matches. Per the germline V gene, CDR1 is SQVTM and CDR2 is ANQGSEA. The CDR3 totals 12 residues.

In this sample, this clone turned up a few times. The gene calls are TRBV27 and TRBJ2-7, with TRBD2 as a possible D gene (5 bases). The V gene lost 5 bases and the J gene lost 0 bases, with 8 bases spanning the gap. Germline V gene sequence: CDR1 MNHEY, CDR2 SMNVEV (reference sequence). This CDR3 spans 13 amino acids. The CDR3 sequence is CASSTGVSYEQYF. The DNA of the CDR3 is TGTGCCAGCAGTACCGGGGTCTCCTACGAGCAGTACTTC.

Worth noting for this clone: The sample holds other DNA sequences that translate to the same CDR3. The chain is built from TRBV19 and TRBJ2-5; possible D gene TRBD1, 6 bases. The V end was cut by 6 bases, the J end by 2 bases, with 10 bases between. CDR3 length: 13 amino acids. In germline, CDR1 is LNHDA, CDR2 SQIVND (reference sequence). The DNA of the CDR3 is TGTGCCAGTAGCGGACAGCTTCAAGAGACCCAGTACTTC. It is translated as CASSGQLQETQYF.

This clone was seen a few times. One end of the junction varies from germline; a read error may be responsible. J is TRBJ1-1 and V is TRBV7-7, with D possibly TRBD1 on 5 matching bases. The germline V gene encodes CDR1 SSHAT and CDR2 FNYEAQ (reference sequence). The CDR3 sequence is 16 residues long. In DNA, the CDR3 is TGTGCTAGCAGCCCACTCTCGACAGATCTGAACACTGAAGCTTTCTTT. This sequence encodes CASSPLSTDLNTEAFF.

The rearrangement uses TRBV28 and TRBJ2-7, with 10 bases aligning to TRBD2. The CDR3 runs 14 residues. CDR1 MDHEN and CDR2 SYDVKM come from the germline V gene. V was pared by 5 bases and J by 5 bases, with 6 bases of the junction left unmatched. CDR3 residues: CASSLAGVTDEQYF. CDR3 DNA: TGTGCCAGCAGTCTAGCGGGAGTAACGGACGAGCAGTACTTC.

This clone has only a few counts. DNA of the CDR3: TGTGCTAGTGGTTCCGGGACTAGCGGGAAGAAAAGCCCCTACGAGCAGTACTTC. It yields the protein CASGSGTSGKKSPYEQYF. V usage is TRBV12-5 and J usage is TRBJ2-7; TRBD2 matches 13 bases. V dropped 4 bases and J dropped 2; count of bases not matched to a gene: 11. Germline V gene data show CDR1 as LGHNT and CDR2 as FRNRAP. The CDR3 extends over 18 amino acids.

CDR3 sequence: CASSLGTSVYNEQFF. The DNA of the CDR3 is TGTGCCAGCAGTTTAGGGACTAGCGTATACAATGAGCAGTTCTTC. This chain links TRBV27 with TRBJ2-1, with 10 bases aligning to TRBD2. This CDR3 spans 15 amino acids. J was trimmed by 4 bases and V by 2 bases; bases with no gene match: 2. Germline CDR1 reads MNHEY; CDR2 reads SMNVEV (reference sequence).

This sequence joins TRBV2 and TRBJ2-5; TRBD1 agrees at 7 bases. The DNA end lines up better with TRBJ2-7; the J call may be wrong. Germline CDR1 SNHLY, CDR2 FYNNEI. The CDR3 covers 14 residues. Here the CDR3 DNA reads TGTGCCAGCAGTCGACAGGGTGCAGCCTACGAGCAGTACTTC. This translates into CASSRQGAAYEQYF.

The gene calls are TRBV6-5 and TRBJ1-2; D might be TRBD1 (5 bases). The CDR3 is made up of 15 amino acids. Germline-derived CDR1 and CDR2 are MNHEY and SVGAGI. Trimming removed 6 bases at V and 7 bases at J, with 21 bases between. The CDR3 DNA reads as TGTGCCAGCAGGGCGGTGGTACACAGGAAGGGTGGCTACACCTTC. Amino acid sequence: CASRAVVHRKGGYTF.

The chain recombines TRBV28 with TRBJ2-5; D might be TRBD2 (6 bases). Judging by the DNA end, TRBJ2-7 fits better; the J call may be wrong. The CDR3 is made up of 15 amino acids. The germline V gene encodes CDR1 MDHEN and CDR2 SYDVKM. CDR3 bases: TGTGCCAGCAGTAATACCGGGACTGCCTCCTACGAGCAGTACTTC. Its translation is CASSNTGTASYEQYF.

The chain combines TRBV28 with TRBJ2-6; D might be TRBD1 (6 bases). Per the germline V gene, CDR1 is MDHEN and CDR2 is SYDVKM. Trimming shortened V by 6 bases and J by 2 bases, and 17 bases separated the two germline ends. The CDR3 has 17 residues. Here the CDR3 reads CASRSIRDRPGANVLTF. CDR3 sequence (DNA): TGTGCCAGCAGGTCTATAAGAGACAGGCCTGGGGCCAACGTCCTGACTTTC. Together with reference TRBV28 and TRBJ2-6, the CDR3 gives the full variable domain: DVKVTQSSRYLVKRTGEKVFLECVQDMDHENMFWYRQDPGLGLRLIYFSYDVKMKEKGDIPEGYSVSREKKERFSLILESASTNQTSMYLCASRSIRDRPGANVLTFGAGSRLTVL.

This sequence joins TRBV6-6 and TRBJ1-2; TRBD1 matches 9 bases. This CDR3 is 14 amino acids long. After removal of 6 bases from V and 5 bases from J, the junction contained 7 bases not matched to a gene. From germline, CDR1 is MNHNY and CDR2 SVGAGI (reference sequence). This CDR3 is CASRTGTGKYGYTF. The CDR3 DNA follows: TGTGCCAGCAGAACCGGGACAGGGAAGTATGGCTACACCTTC.

The chain employs TRBV19 and TRBJ2-7, with TRBD2 as a possible D gene (6 bases). In germline, CDR1 is LNHDA, CDR2 SQIVND (reference sequence). The CDR3 consists of 12 residues. The V gene lost 10 bases and the J gene lost 7 bases, with 17 bases spanning the gap. CDR3 region: CATSMGGGEQYF. CDR3 nucleotides: TGTGCCACCAGTATGGGGGGAGGTGAGCAGTACTTC.

V and J are TRBV27 and TRBJ1-1, with 7 bases matching TRBD1. Germline V gene data show CDR1 as MNHEY and CDR2 as SMNVEV (reference sequence). The V gene end was trimmed by 5 bases and the J gene end by 5 bases; junction bases not matched to a gene: 11. The CDR3 loop spans 15 amino acids. The CDR3 loop is CASSLTDRVGTEAFF. Written as DNA, the CDR3 is TGTGCCAGCAGTCTAACTGACAGGGTCGGGACTGAAGCTTTCTTT.

Only a few counts were recorded for this clone. The chain employs TRBV6-5 and TRBJ2-7; 7 bases agree with TRBD1. V lost 5 bases to trimming and J lost 6 bases; unmatched junction nucleotides: 10. CDR1 and CDR2 from the germline V gene are MNHEY and SVGAGI. The CDR3 has 14 residues. The CDR3 reads CASSKGQILSEQYF. CDR3 coding DNA: TGTGCCAGCAGTAAGGGACAGATCCTCTCCGAGCAGTACTTC.

The chain uses TRBV28 and TRBJ2-3, with D maybe TRBD1 (5 bases). Trimming took 7 bases from V and 5 from J, leaving 13 bases between them. The CDR3 has 13 residues. Germline assignment: CDR1 MDHEN and CDR2 SYDVKM. CDR3 protein: CASTDSLRDTQYF. The CDR3 nucleotides are TGTGCCAGCACCGACAGTTTAAGAGATACGCAGTATTTT.

The chain recombines TRBV5-4 with TRBJ1-1; 7 nucleotides line up with TRBD1. CDR3 length: 15 amino acids. V dropped 2 bases and J dropped 1; count of bases not matched to a gene: 5. Germline V gene data show CDR1 as SGHNT and CDR2 as YYREEE (reference sequence). The DNA for the CDR3 is TGTGCCAGCAGCTTAAAGGGACAGCCGAACACTGAAGCTTTCTTT. Translated, it gives CASSLKGQPNTEAFF. Looking up the rest from reference TRBV5-4 and TRBJ1-1 gives the full variable domain: ETGVTQSPTHLIKTRGQQVTLRCSSQSGHNTVSWYQQALGQGPQFIFQYYREEENGRGNFPPRFSGLQFPNYSSELNVNALELDDSALYLCASSLKGQPNTEAFFGQGTRLTVV.

The chain uses TRBV7-9 and TRBJ2-3; tentatively, D is TRBD2 (5 bases). Deletions cut 2 bases from V and 0 bases from J, with 15 bases between. Germline CDR1 reads SEHNR; CDR2 reads FQNEAQ (reference sequence). The CDR3 is 17 amino acids. CDR3 bases: TGTGCCAGCAGCTTACCGGGGTGGACGACTAGCACAGATACGCAGTATTTT. It codes for CASSLPGWTTSTDTQYF.

This chain connects TRBV19 to TRBJ2-3; TRBD1 might be the D (5 bases). V shed 5 bases and J shed 2 bases, with 8 bases lying between them. The CDR3 loop spans 13 amino acids. The germline V gene has CDR1 LNHDA and CDR2 SQIVND (reference sequence). The CDR3: CASSWTITDTQYF. For the CDR3, the DNA is TGTGCCAGTAGTTGGACAATCACAGATACGCAGTATTTT.

Points on this clone: Other nucleotide sequences from this sample produce the same CDR3. V and J are TRBV7-9 and TRBJ2-7; D is unclear. Germline values: CDR1 SEHNR, CDR2 FQNEAQ (reference sequence). Trimming cost V 1 base and J 4 bases, with 5 bases left between them. The CDR3 is 12 amino acids. The chain's CDR3 is CASSLERYEQYF. The CDR3 coding sequence is TGTGCCAGCAGCTTAGAACGGTACGAGCAGTACTTC.

This sequence joins TRBV6-4 and TRBJ2-2; 10 bases are a match to TRBD2. This CDR3 contains 14 residues. J lost 4 bases, V lost 5 bases, and 1 base had no gene match. CDR1 and CDR2 from the germline V gene are MRHNA and SNTAGT. DNA for the CDR3: TGTGCCAGCAGTAGCGGGAGGGCCACCGGGGAGCTGTTTTTT. It yields the protein CASSSGRATGELFF.

V and J are TRBV7-6 and TRBJ2-3; 7 bases map to TRBD2. The CDR3 consists of 16 residues. Per the germline V gene, CDR1 is SGHVS and CDR2 is FNYEAQ. V lost 5 bases and J lost 5; bases outside the gene matches: 13. In nucleotides, the CDR3 is TGTGCCAGCAGCCCCTTTGGCGGGAGCGGGGAAGATACGCAGTATTTT. Protein product: CASSPFGGSGEDTQYF.